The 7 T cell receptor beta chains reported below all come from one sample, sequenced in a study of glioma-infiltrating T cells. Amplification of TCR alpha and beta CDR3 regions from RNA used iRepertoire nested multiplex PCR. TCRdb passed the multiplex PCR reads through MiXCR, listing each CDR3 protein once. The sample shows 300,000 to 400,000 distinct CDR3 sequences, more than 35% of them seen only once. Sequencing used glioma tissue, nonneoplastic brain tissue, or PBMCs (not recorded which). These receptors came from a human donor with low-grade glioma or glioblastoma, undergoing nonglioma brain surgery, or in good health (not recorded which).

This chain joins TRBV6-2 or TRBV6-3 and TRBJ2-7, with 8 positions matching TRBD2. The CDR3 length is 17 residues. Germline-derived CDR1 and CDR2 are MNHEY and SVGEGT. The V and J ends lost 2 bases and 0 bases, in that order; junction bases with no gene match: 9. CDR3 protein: CASSYNGLAGYSYEQYF. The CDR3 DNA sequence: TGTGCCAGCAGTTACAATGGTCTAGCGGGCTACTCCTACGAGCAGTACTTC.

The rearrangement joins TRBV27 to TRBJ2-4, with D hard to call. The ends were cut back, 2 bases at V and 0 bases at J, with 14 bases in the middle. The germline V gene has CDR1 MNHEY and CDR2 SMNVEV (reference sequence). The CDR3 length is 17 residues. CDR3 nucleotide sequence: TGTGCCAGCAGTTTAGAAGAGGTCCAGCTAGCCAAAAACATTCAGTACTTC. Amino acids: CASSLEEVQLAKNIQYF.

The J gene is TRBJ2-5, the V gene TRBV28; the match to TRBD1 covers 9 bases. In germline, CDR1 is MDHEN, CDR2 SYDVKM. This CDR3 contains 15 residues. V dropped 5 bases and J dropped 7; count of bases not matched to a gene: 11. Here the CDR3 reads CASSARTGVRGTQYF. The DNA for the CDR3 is TGTGCCAGCAGTGCCCGGACAGGGGTTCGTGGGACCCAGTACTTC.

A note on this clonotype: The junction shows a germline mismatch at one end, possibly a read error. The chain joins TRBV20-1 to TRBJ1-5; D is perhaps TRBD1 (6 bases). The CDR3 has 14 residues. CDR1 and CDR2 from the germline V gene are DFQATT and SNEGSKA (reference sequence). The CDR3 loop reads CSARDGDIIRPRHF. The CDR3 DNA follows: TGCAGTGCTAGAGATGGGGACATAATCAGGCCCCGGCATTTT.

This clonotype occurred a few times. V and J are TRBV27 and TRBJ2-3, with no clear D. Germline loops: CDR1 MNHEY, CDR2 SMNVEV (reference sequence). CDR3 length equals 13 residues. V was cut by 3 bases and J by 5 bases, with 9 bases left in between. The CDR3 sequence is CASSLTEIDTQYF. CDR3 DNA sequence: TGTGCCAGCAGTTTGACCGAGATAGATACGCAGTATTTT.

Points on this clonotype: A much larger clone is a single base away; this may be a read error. The CDR3 DNA follows: TGTGCCAGCAGTCACCAGCAGAACTATCCTAACTATGGCTACACCTTC. It yields the protein CASSHQQNYPNYGYTF. This sequence joins TRBV28 and TRBJ1-2; D is unclear. This CDR3 contains 16 residues. The V end lost 5 bases, the J end lost 0 bases, and 16 bases lay between the germline ends. Germline V CDR1 and CDR2: MDHEN, SYDVKM.

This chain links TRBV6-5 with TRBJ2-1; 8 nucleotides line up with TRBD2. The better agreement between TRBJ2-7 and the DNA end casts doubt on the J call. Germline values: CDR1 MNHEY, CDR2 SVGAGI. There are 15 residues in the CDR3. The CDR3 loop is CASSLFSGANNEQYF. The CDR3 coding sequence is TGTGCCAGCAGTTTATTTAGCGGGGCTAACAATGAGCAGTACTTC.